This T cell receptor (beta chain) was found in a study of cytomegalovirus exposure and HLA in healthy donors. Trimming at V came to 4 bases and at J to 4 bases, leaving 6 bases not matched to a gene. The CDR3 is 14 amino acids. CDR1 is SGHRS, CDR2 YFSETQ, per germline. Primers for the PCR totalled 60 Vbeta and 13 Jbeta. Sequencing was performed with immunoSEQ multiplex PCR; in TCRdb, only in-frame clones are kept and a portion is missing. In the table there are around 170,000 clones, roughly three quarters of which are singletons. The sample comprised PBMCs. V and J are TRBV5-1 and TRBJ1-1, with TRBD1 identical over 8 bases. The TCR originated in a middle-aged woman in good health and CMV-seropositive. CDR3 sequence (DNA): TGCGCCAGCAGCGACCAGGGGGCACTCACTGAAGCTTTCTTT. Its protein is CASSDQGALTEAFF.